A selection of T cell receptor beta chains follows, all from one sample in a study of cytomegalovirus exposure and HLA in healthy donors. Produced via immunoSEQ multiplex PCR; TCRdb's table is partial and in-frame only. The table shows roughly 100,000 clones, with 9.4% occurring only once. The material sequenced was PBMCs. All receptors come from a man aged 45-60 years in good health and CMV-seropositive. CDR3s include the opening cysteine and the closing phenylalanine or tryptophan. A D gene is named only where the DNA matches it firmly. Rows may omit the clone size; those that give it use once, few, many or a size class.

DNA | CDR3 | D | size | J | V
TGTGCCAGCAGTATGACTAGCGGGAGATCAGGGGAGCTGTTTTTT | CASSMTSGRSGELFF | TRBD2 | . | TRBJ2-2 | TRBV27
TGTGCCAGCAGCGTAGCCCAGATCTTCTCTGGAAACACCATATATTTT | CASSVAQIFSGNTIYF | . | few | TRBJ1-3 | TRBV9
TGCGCCAGCAGCTTCCGGGGATCTAGCACAGATACGCAGTATTTT | CASSFRGSSTDTQYF | . | few | TRBJ2-3 | TRBV5-1
TGTGCCAGCAGCTGGGGGACAGATCCCCAGCATTTT | CASSWGTDPQHF | TRBD1 | few | TRBJ1-5 | TRBV5-6
TGCAGCGCTTTCGGGTCTGGGGCCAACGTCCTGACTTTC | CSAFGSGANVLTF | . | . | TRBJ2-6 | TRBV29-1
TGCGCCAGCAGCCAAACACAGGGGAACACCGGGGAGCTGTTTTTT | CASSQTQGNTGELFF | . | . | TRBJ2-2 | TRBV4-3
TGTGCCAGCAGTGAGGGGAGGAGTGGCTACACCTTC | CASSEGRSGYTF | . | few | TRBJ1-2 | TRBV2
TGTGCCATCAGTGAGTTAGCTGAAGAGCAGTTCTTC | CAISELAEEQFF | . | once | TRBJ2-1 | TRBV10-3
TGTGCCAGCAGCGAGGGACAGGCCTATAATTCACCCCTCCACTTT | CASSEGQAYNSPLHF | TRBD1 | few | TRBJ1-6 | TRBV9
TGCAGCGTGAGGACTAGCGGGGCTAGCTCCTACAATGAGCAGTTCTTC | CSVRTSGASSYNEQFF | TRBD2 | . | TRBJ2-1 | TRBV29-1
TGCGCCAGCAGCTTGGGAGTGTTGGAGGGGGCTAACGGCTACGAGCAGTACTTC | CASSLGVLEGANGYEQYF | . | few | TRBJ2-7 | TRBV5-1
TGTGCCACCAGCAGAGATCTTAACAGGGGGCCGGGTAGCTATGGCTACACCTTC | CATSRDLNRGPGSYGYTF | TRBD1 | few | TRBJ1-2 | TRBV15
TGTGCCAGTAGACGAAGGGACAGGCTTGCGGGTACCGGGGAGCTGTTTTTT | CASRRRDRLAGTGELFF | TRBD1 | . | TRBJ2-2 | TRBV19
TGTGCCACCCTGCGCCCGGGAATGAACACTGAAGCTTTCTTT | CATLRPGMNTEAFF | . | few | TRBJ1-1 | TRBV10-3
TGTGCCAGCAGTCCGGGACTCGGTCGCGCAGATACGCAGTATTTT | CASSPGLGRADTQYF | . | few | TRBJ2-3 | TRBV7-3
TGTGCCAGTACCCGGGGGTGGAACACCGGGGAGCTGTTTTTT | CASTRGWNTGELFF | . | . | TRBJ2-2 | TRBV19
TGTGCCAGCAGTGAAATTTACAGGGGAGGAATTACAGATACGCAGTATTTT | CASSEIYRGGITDTQYF | . | . | TRBJ2-3 | TRBV6-1
TGTGCCAGCAGGGGATTCGGACAAGAAGCTTTCTTT | CASRGFGQEAFF | . | . | TRBJ1-1 | TRBV2
TGTGCCAGCAGTCCTGAGGACAGGGGAAAATATGGCTACACCTTC | CASSPEDRGKYGYTF | TRBD1 | . | TRBJ1-2 | TRBV28
TGTGCCAGTAGTAAAATCACAGGGGGCGGGATGGGCAATCAGCCCCAGCATTTT | CASSKITGGGMGNQPQHF | TRBD1 | . | TRBJ1-5 | TRBV19